These T cell receptor beta chains were read from a single sample in a study of cytomegalovirus exposure and HLA in healthy donors. Sequencing was performed with immunoSEQ multiplex PCR; in TCRdb, only in-frame clones are kept and a portion is missing. This sample lists 150,000 to 200,000 clones; its ten largest clones have approximately 0.72%. The sequencing input was PBMCs. Source of these receptors: a woman aged 18-30 years in good health and CMV-seropositive. Each CDR3 is given with its conserved first and last residue. A D gene is named only where the DNA matches it firmly.

d_gene: TRBD2
v_gene: TRBV18
j_gene: TRBJ2-3
CDR3aa: CASSPFSSGSSPDTQYF
CDR3nt: TGTGCCAGCTCACCTTTTTCTAGCGGGAGTAGCCCAGATACGCAGTATTTT

d_gene: -
v_gene: TRBV6-6
j_gene: TRBJ1-1
CDR3aa: CASSQFMNTEAFF
CDR3nt: TGTGCCAGCAGTCAATTCATGAACACTGAAGCTTTCTTT

d_gene: -
v_gene: TRBV30
j_gene: TRBJ1-1
CDR3aa: CAWTGRRNTEAFF
CDR3nt: TGTGCCTGGACGGGGAGGAGGAACACTGAAGCTTTCTTT

d_gene: TRBD1
v_gene: TRBV29-1
j_gene: TRBJ2-5
CDR3aa: CTVGQGGGTQYF
CDR3nt: TGCACCGTGGGACAGGGAGGGGGGACCCAGTACTTC

d_gene: -
v_gene: TRBV6-6
j_gene: TRBJ1-1
CDR3aa: CASSPTGIGMNTEAFF
CDR3nt: TGTGCCAGCAGTCCAACAGGGATCGGTATGAACACTGAAGCTTTCTTT

d_gene: TRBD1
v_gene: TRBV29-1
j_gene: TRBJ1-2
CDR3aa: CSVEAQTGFLGYTF
CDR3nt: TGCAGCGTTGAAGCACAGACAGGGTTCTTAGGCTACACCTTC

d_gene: TRBD2
v_gene: TRBV4-1
j_gene: TRBJ2-3
CDR3aa: CASSQDQLAGASTDTQYF
CDR3nt: TGCGCCAGCAGCCAAGATCAACTAGCGGGAGCTAGCACAGATACGCAGTATTTT

d_gene: TRBD1
v_gene: TRBV23-1
j_gene: TRBJ1-2
CDR3aa: CASIPDRGRLYGYTF
CDR3nt: TGCGCCAGCATTCCCGACAGGGGGCGTCTCTATGGCTACACCTTC

d_gene: TRBD2
v_gene: TRBV5-1
j_gene: TRBJ2-1
CDR3aa: CASTNPSGGADEQFF
CDR3nt: TGCGCCAGCACAAACCCTAGCGGGGGGGCCGATGAGCAGTTCTTC

d_gene: -
v_gene: TRBV6-5
j_gene: TRBJ1-2
CDR3aa: CASSSDRNYGYTF
CDR3nt: TGTGCCAGCAGTTCGGACAGAAACTATGGCTACACCTTC

d_gene: TRBD1
v_gene: TRBV5-1
j_gene: TRBJ1-5
CDR3aa: CASSLAGQPNQPQHF
CDR3nt: TGCGCCAGCAGCTTGGCGGGACAGCCCAATCAGCCCCAGCATTTT

d_gene: -
v_gene: TRBV7-2
j_gene: TRBJ2-5
CDR3aa: CASSWGPQETQYF
CDR3nt: TGTGCCAGCAGCTGGGGCCCCCAAGAGACCCAGTACTTC

d_gene: -
v_gene: TRBV11-3
j_gene: TRBJ1-1
CDR3aa: CASSPQENTEAFF
CDR3nt: TGTGCCAGCAGCCCCCAGGAGAACACTGAAGCTTTCTTT

d_gene: TRBD1
v_gene: TRBV9
j_gene: TRBJ1-1
CDR3aa: CASTVTGATNTEAFF
CDR3nt: TGTGCCAGCACCGTCACAGGGGCTACGAACACTGAAGCTTTCTTT

d_gene: TRBD1
v_gene: TRBV6-4
j_gene: TRBJ1-1
CDR3aa: CASSTGADTEAFF
CDR3nt: TGTGCCAGCAGCACAGGGGCGGACACTGAAGCTTTCTTT

d_gene: -
v_gene: TRBV5-4
j_gene: TRBJ2-7
CDR3aa: CASSLGFPGTQTYEQYF
CDR3nt: TGTGCCAGCAGCTTGGGGTTTCCCGGGACACAGACCTACGAGCAGTACTTC

d_gene: TRBD2
v_gene: TRBV29-1
j_gene: TRBJ2-1
CDR3aa: CSVEEGRGSSYNEQFF
CDR3nt: TGCAGCGTTGAAGAGGGGCGGGGGAGCTCCTACAATGAGCAGTTCTTC

d_gene: -
v_gene: TRBV7-9
j_gene: TRBJ2-1
CDR3aa: CASSFSPYEQFF
CDR3nt: TGTGCCAGCAGCTTTAGCCCATATGAGCAGTTCTTC

d_gene: TRBD1
v_gene: TRBV13
j_gene: TRBJ2-5
CDR3aa: CASSSTGDSDQETQYF
CDR3nt: TGTGCCAGCAGCTCTACCGGGGACAGCGACCAAGAGACCCAGTACTTC

d_gene: -
v_gene: TRBV4-3
j_gene: TRBJ2-3
CDR3aa: CASSAGLEGLDTQYF
CDR3nt: TGCGCCAGCAGCGCCGGACTTGAGGGTCTAGATACGCAGTATTTT

d_gene: -
v_gene: TRBV6-1
j_gene: TRBJ2-3
CDR3aa: CASSEGHYSTDTQYF
CDR3nt: TGTGCCAGCAGTGAAGGACATTATAGCACAGATACGCAGTATTTT

d_gene: TRBD2
v_gene: TRBV2
j_gene: TRBJ2-7
CDR3aa: CASSEREGISLYF
CDR3nt: TGTGCCAGCAGTGAAAGGGAGGGGATCAGCCTGTACTTC

d_gene: -
v_gene: TRBV4-2
j_gene: TRBJ2-3
CDR3aa: CASSQVRSTDTQYF
CDR3nt: TGTGCCAGCAGCCAAGTGAGGAGCACAGATACGCAGTATTTT

d_gene: TRBD2
v_gene: TRBV7-9
j_gene: TRBJ2-7
CDR3aa: CASSSGTSGIEQYF
CDR3nt: TGTGCCAGCAGCTCCGGGACTAGCGGGATCGAGCAGTACTTC

d_gene: TRBD2
v_gene: TRBV4-1
j_gene: TRBJ2-3
CDR3aa: CASSQEQLAGPDTQYF
CDR3nt: TGCGCCAGCAGCCAAGAGCAACTAGCGGGCCCAGATACGCAGTATTTT

d_gene: -
v_gene: TRBV5-8
j_gene: TRBJ2-7
CDR3aa: CASSLYQGYEQYF
CDR3nt: TGTGCCAGCAGCTTATATCAGGGCTACGAGCAGTACTTC

d_gene: TRBD1
v_gene: TRBV19
j_gene: TRBJ2-2
CDR3aa: CASRGQGSTGELFF
CDR3nt: TGTGCCAGTAGAGGACAGGGTTCCACCGGGGAGCTGTTTTTT

d_gene: TRBD1
v_gene: TRBV6-1
j_gene: TRBJ2-6
CDR3aa: CASSDPTGGGAGANVLTF
CDR3nt: TGTGCCAGCAGTGACCCGACAGGGGGCGGCGCCGGGGCCAACGTCCTGACTTTC

d_gene: TRBD1
v_gene: TRBV6-6
j_gene: TRBJ1-1
CDR3aa: CASIQGVNTEAFF
CDR3nt: TGTGCCAGCATTCAGGGGGTGAACACTGAAGCTTTCTTT

d_gene: TRBD1
v_gene: TRBV5-1
j_gene: TRBJ1-2
CDR3aa: CASSSGQGAFGYTF
CDR3nt: TGCGCCAGCAGCTCGGGACAGGGGGCATTTGGCTACACCTTC

d_gene: TRBD1
v_gene: TRBV4-3
j_gene: TRBJ1-2
CDR3aa: CASSPIGQGGNGYTF
CDR3nt: TGCGCCAGCAGCCCCATCGGACAGGGGGGAAATGGCTACACCTTC

d_gene: -
v_gene: TRBV19
j_gene: TRBJ1-1
CDR3aa: CASSLEGEEAFF
CDR3nt: TGTGCCAGTAGCCTCGAGGGGGAAGAAGCTTTCTTT

d_gene: TRBD1
v_gene: TRBV19
j_gene: TRBJ2-5
CDR3aa: CATQGAGGTQYF
CDR3nt: TGTGCCACCCAGGGGGCCGGAGGGACCCAGTACTTC

d_gene: -
v_gene: TRBV29-1
j_gene: TRBJ2-2
CDR3aa: CSVESELRTGELFF
CDR3nt: TGCAGCGTTGAATCGGAACTAAGAACCGGGGAGCTGTTTTTT

d_gene: -
v_gene: TRBV6-5
j_gene: TRBJ2-7
CDR3aa: CASSRIGKDHEQYF
CDR3nt: TGTGCCAGCAGTCGCATCGGGAAAGATCACGAGCAGTACTTC

d_gene: -
v_gene: TRBV4-2
j_gene: TRBJ1-6
CDR3aa: CASSQEDGLSSYNSPLHF
CDR3nt: TGTGCCAGCAGCCAAGAGGACGGACTGAGCTCCTATAATTCACCCCTCCACTTT

d_gene: TRBD2
v_gene: TRBV6-1
j_gene: TRBJ2-2
CDR3aa: CASSLSGLNTGELFF
CDR3nt: TGTGCCAGCAGTCTTAGCGGGTTGAACACCGGGGAGCTGTTTTTT

d_gene: TRBD1
v_gene: TRBV5-6
j_gene: TRBJ1-2
CDR3aa: CASSAGDSGTYGYTF
CDR3nt: TGTGCCAGCAGCGCTGGGGACAGCGGAACCTATGGCTACACCTTC

d_gene: TRBD2
v_gene: TRBV18
j_gene: TRBJ2-5
CDR3aa: CASSPRTSGGYKETQYF
CDR3nt: TGTGCCAGCTCACCCCGGACTAGCGGGGGCTACAAAGAGACCCAGTACTTC

d_gene: -
v_gene: TRBV12-5
j_gene: TRBJ2-7
CDR3aa: CASGLTNRVSSYEQYF
CDR3nt: TGTGCTAGTGGTTTGACGAACAGGGTAAGTAGTTACGAGCAGTACTTC

d_gene: -
v_gene: TRBV20-1
j_gene: TRBJ2-1
CDR3aa: CSALIRGEQFF
CDR3nt: TGCAGTGCCCTCATACGGGGTGAGCAGTTCTTC

d_gene: TRBD2
v_gene: TRBV30
j_gene: TRBJ2-1
CDR3aa: CAWSARGLAGNEQFF
CDR3nt: TGTGCCTGGAGTGCCCGAGGACTAGCGGGCAATGAGCAGTTCTTC

d_gene: TRBD1
v_gene: TRBV7-2
j_gene: TRBJ1-3
CDR3aa: CASRLDYRGNSGNTIYF
CDR3nt: TGTGCCAGCAGACTAGACTACAGGGGAAACTCTGGAAACACCATATATTTT

d_gene: TRBD1
v_gene: TRBV7-2
j_gene: TRBJ1-4
CDR3aa: CASSHTPGTGREKLFF
CDR3nt: TGTGCCAGCAGCCATACCCCCGGGACAGGTCGCGAAAAACTGTTTTTT

d_gene: -
v_gene: TRBV6-1
j_gene: TRBJ2-1
CDR3aa: CASNLSGNEQFF
CDR3nt: TGTGCCAGCAACCTATCCGGGAATGAGCAGTTCTTC

d_gene: -
v_gene: TRBV1
j_gene: TRBJ2-7
CDR3aa: CTSSHSSDHPYEQYF
CDR3nt: TGCACCAGCAGCCATTCGAGCGACCATCCCTACGAGCAGTACTTC

d_gene: -
v_gene: TRBV7-9
j_gene: TRBJ2-4
CDR3aa: CASRPNGAKNIQYF
CDR3nt: TGTGCCAGCAGACCAAACGGGGCCAAAAACATTCAGTACTTC

d_gene: TRBD1
v_gene: TRBV28
j_gene: TRBJ1-2
CDR3aa: CASSFRGQGDYGYTF
CDR3nt: TGTGCCAGCAGTTTTAGGGGACAGGGAGACTATGGCTACACCTTC

d_gene: TRBD2
v_gene: TRBV4-2
j_gene: TRBJ2-2
CDR3aa: CASSQASGPTGELFF
CDR3nt: TGTGCCAGCAGCCAAGCTAGCGGGCCGACCGGGGAGCTGTTTTTT

d_gene: TRBD2
v_gene: TRBV7-2
j_gene: TRBJ2-1
CDR3aa: CASSLGTSGRASYNEQFF
CDR3nt: TGTGCCAGCAGCTTAGGTACTAGCGGGAGGGCCTCCTACAATGAGCAGTTCTTC

d_gene: -
v_gene: TRBV15
j_gene: TRBJ1-5
CDR3aa: CATSKGDHSNQPQHF
CDR3nt: TGTGCCACCAGCAAGGGGGACCATAGCAATCAGCCCCAGCATTTT

d_gene: TRBD1
v_gene: TRBV4-1
j_gene: TRBJ2-7
CDR3aa: CASSQMRTGGYEQYF
CDR3nt: TGCGCCAGCAGCCAGATGAGGACAGGGGGCTACGAGCAGTACTTC

d_gene: -
v_gene: TRBV5-1
j_gene: TRBJ1-5
CDR3aa: CASSPQVGANQPQHF
CDR3nt: TGCGCCAGCAGCCCCCAAGTGGGGGCAAACCAGCCCCAGCATTTT

d_gene: -
v_gene: TRBV21-1
j_gene: TRBJ2-6
CDR3aa: CASELRWTRVTGANVLTF
CDR3nt: TGTGCCAGCGAATTGAGGTGGACAAGGGTTACTGGGGCCAACGTCCTGACTTTC

d_gene: -
v_gene: TRBV6-4
j_gene: TRBJ2-2
CDR3aa: CASSRTGTGELFF
CDR3nt: TGTGCCAGCAGCCGTACCGGCACCGGGGAGCTGTTTTTT